Presented here are 29 T cell receptor beta chains from one specimen sequenced in a study of blood T cell repertoires in COVID-19. Profiling relied on immunoSEQ multiplex PCR, and the TCRdb table lists in-frame clones only, not all of them. The sample holds about 230,000 clones; 83% are singletons and the top ten take roughly 1.3%. The sequenced sample was peripheral blood. Every receptor here comes from a woman aged 30 to 39 with COVID-19, enrolled during active disease.

A single count supports this clone. In nucleotides, the CDR3 is TGTGCCAGCAGCGTAGCGATGACAGGATCCTACAATGAGCAGTTCTTC. Its protein is CASSVAMTGSYNEQFF. The V and J genes are TRBV9 and TRBJ2-1; D perhaps matches TRBD1 (6 bases). The CDR3 is made up of 16 amino acids. Germline lookup yields CDR1 SGDLS and CDR2 YYNGEE. The V end lost 0 bases, the J end lost 1 base, and 11 bases lay between the germline ends. The full variable domain, in which reference TRBV9 and TRBJ2-1 provide the parts outside the CDR3, is DSGVTQTPKHLITATGQRVTLRCSPRSGDLSVYWYQQSLDQGLQFLIQYYNGEERAKGNILERFSAQQFPDLHSELNLSSLELGDSALYFCASSVAMTGSYNEQFFGPGTRLTVL.

The J gene is TRBJ2-2, the V gene TRBV6-5; TRBD1 matches 8 bases. The CDR3 has 13 residues. Germline assignment: CDR1 MNHEY and CDR2 SVGAGI. The trim removed 6 bases at V and 6 bases at J, leaving 3 bases unmatched. CDR3 loop: CASSRTGPGELFF. The CDR3 DNA follows: TGTGCCAGCAGCCGGACAGGGCCCGGGGAGCTGTTTTTT.

The chain combines TRBV19 with TRBJ2-2, with D unclear. Germline CDR1 reads LNHDA; CDR2 reads SQIVND (reference sequence). The CDR3 extends over 15 amino acids. V lost 0 bases, J lost 7 bases, and 12 bases lay in between. The CDR3 nucleotides are TGTGCCAGTAGTATAGAAACAGCCCCGGTCGGGGAGCTGTTTTTT. Its protein product is CASSIETAPVGELFF.

J is TRBJ2-6 and V is TRBV5-4, with 7 bases matching TRBD1. Germline V gene data show CDR1 as SGHNT and CDR2 as YYREEE (reference sequence). V trimming: 4 bases; J trimming: 2 bases; junction bases outside the gene matches: 9. The CDR3 is 17 amino acids. The CDR3 reads CASSVLGRGTGANVLTF. The CDR3 nucleotides are TGTGCCAGCAGCGTACTGGGCAGGGGGACTGGGGCCAACGTCCTGACTTTC.

J is TRBJ1-4 and V is TRBV7-9, with TRBD1 matching 10 bases. The CDR3 loop spans 16 amino acids. J gave up 7 bases and V 0 bases, and 5 bases lay outside the gene matches. Per the germline V gene, CDR1 is SEHNR and CDR2 is FQNEAQ (reference sequence). The CDR3: CASSLALGTGVEKLFF. As DNA, the CDR3 is TGTGCCAGCAGCTTAGCCCTCGGGACAGGGGTTGAAAAACTGTTTTTT.

The V gene is TRBV30, the J gene TRBJ2-7, with 9 bases identical to TRBD2. V shed 0 bases, J shed 3 bases, and the junction held 12 bases outside the gene matches. There are 17 residues in the CDR3. Looked up from germline, CDR1 is GTSNPN and CDR2 is SVGIG (reference sequence). CDR3 amino acids: CAWSVPWLAGTSYEQYF. The CDR3 DNA reads TGTGCCTGGAGTGTACCATGGCTAGCGGGAACCAGCTACGAGCAGTACTTC.

The rearrangement joins TRBV5-1 to TRBJ2-1; possible D gene TRBD1, 5 bases. The CDR3 covers 14 residues. Trimming cost V 0 bases and J 6 bases, with 10 bases left between them. CDR1 and CDR2 (germline): SGHRS, YFSETQ. CDR3 protein: CASSLGGRSNEQFF. The CDR3 DNA is TGCGCCAGCAGCTTGGGGGGCAGGAGCAATGAGCAGTTCTTC.

The chain joins TRBV27 to TRBJ2-1, with 9 bases matching TRBD2. The junction had 2 bases not matched to a gene; V was cut back by 2 bases and J by 6 bases. The CDR3 length is 14 residues. Germline CDR1 reads MNHEY; CDR2 reads SMNVEV (reference sequence). DNA of the CDR3: TGTGCCAGCAGTTTAGCGGGGGGGGTCAATGAGCAGTTCTTC. Amino acids: CASSLAGGVNEQFF.

CDR3 sequence: CASSEFASGVPDEQYF. The CDR3 nucleotides read TGTGCCAGCAGTGAATTCGCTAGCGGGGTACCGGACGAGCAGTACTTC. V and J are TRBV27 and TRBJ2-7; 9 positions agree with TRBD2. CDR1 and CDR2 from the germline V gene are MNHEY and SMNVEV (reference sequence). The CDR3 length is 16 residues. V lost 5 bases to trimming and J lost 5 bases; unmatched junction nucleotides: 13.

This chain links TRBV12-5 with TRBJ2-5; D remains ambiguous. Trimming stripped 3 bases from V and 0 bases from J, with 2 bases between. This CDR3 spans 12 amino acids. From germline, CDR1 is LGHNT and CDR2 FRNRAP. CDR3 region: CASGFDQETQYF. CDR3 DNA: TGTGCTAGTGGTTTCGACCAAGAGACCCAGTACTTC.

The genes are TRBV7-2 and TRBJ2-3, with TRBD2 matching 9 bases. The CDR3 has 15 amino acids. The trim removed 1 base at V and 6 bases at J, leaving 5 bases unmatched. CDR1 and CDR2 (germline): SGHTA, FQGNSA. The CDR3 reads CASSLGRGGADTQYF. For the CDR3, the DNA is TGTGCCAGCAGCTTAGGTCGCGGGGGGGCGGATACGCAGTATTTT.

This chain uses TRBV7-3 with TRBJ2-1; D uncertain. Looked up from germline, CDR1 is SGHTA and CDR2 is FQGTGA. The CDR3 loop spans 14 amino acids. Trimming pared 1 base from V and 2 bases from J, leaving 6 bases between. DNA for the CDR3: TGTGCCAGCAGCTTAAACGGAGCCTACAATGAGCAGTTCTTC. This sequence encodes CASSLNGAYNEQFF.

V is TRBV7-3 and J is TRBJ2-1; D is unclear. The CDR3 runs to 13 residues. With 2 bases removed from V and 9 bases from J, the gap between germline ends came to 11 bases. Germline lookup yields CDR1 SGHTA and CDR2 FQGTGA. For the CDR3, the DNA is TGTGCCAGCAGCTTAGCGAGGTCGGGTGAGCAGTTCTTC. Its translation: CASSLARSGEQFF.

The V call is TRBV4-3, the J call TRBJ2-6; tentatively, D is TRBD1 (6 bases). The length of the CDR3 is 16 residues. The germline gives CDR1 LGHNA, CDR2 YSLEER. V was pared by 0 bases and J by 2 bases, with 8 bases between. The CDR3 nucleotides read TGCGCCAGCAGCCAAGAACAGGGCGCTGGGGCCAACGTCCTGACTTTC. This gives the protein CASSQEQGAGANVLTF.

J is TRBJ2-5 and V is TRBV3-1 (or the pseudogene TRBV3-2); D uncertain. Germline CDR1 is LGHDT and CDR2 is YNNKEL (reference sequence). V lost 4 bases to trimming and J lost 5 bases, with 8 bases between them. This CDR3 is 12 amino acids long. The CDR3 region is CASSPPGETQYF. The DNA of the CDR3 is TGTGCCAGCAGCCCACCCGGGGAGACCCAGTACTTC.

This sequence joins TRBV9 and TRBJ2-7; the D gene is possibly TRBD2 (6 bases). The CDR3 has 14 amino acids. In germline, CDR1 is SGDLS, CDR2 YYNGEE. Trimming pared 0 bases from V and 0 bases from J, leaving 7 bases between. As DNA, the CDR3 is TGTGCCAGCAGCGTAGCTAGCGTCTCCTACGAGCAGTACTTC. It codes for CASSVASVSYEQYF. The variable domain in full, with the rest retrieved from reference TRBV9 and TRBJ2-7, is DSGVTQTPKHLITATGQRVTLRCSPRSGDLSVYWYQQSLDQGLQFLIQYYNGEERAKGNILERFSAQQFPDLHSELNLSSLELGDSALYFCASSVASVSYEQYFGPGTRLTVT.

The V call is TRBV27, the J call TRBJ1-4; the D gene is possibly TRBD1 (5 bases). CDR3 length: 16 amino acids. Trimming removed 4 bases from V and 7 bases from J, with 19 bases in between. Germline V CDR1 and CDR2: MNHEY, SMNVEV (reference sequence). This chain's CDR3 is CASSSALVRGREKLFF. In DNA form, the CDR3 reads TGTGCCAGCAGTTCCGCCTTGGTAAGGGGCCGTGAAAAACTGTTTTTT.

The genes are TRBV4-3 and TRBJ2-4; no clear D. Trimming pared 1 base from V and 0 bases from J, leaving 7 bases between. CDR1 is LGHNA and CDR2 is YSLEER in the germline V gene. CDR3 length: 15 residues. This chain's CDR3 is CASSQAYLAKNIQYF. CDR3 DNA: TGCGCCAGCAGCCAAGCTTATCTAGCCAAAAACATTCAGTACTTC.

The chain uses TRBV12-3 or TRBV12-4 and TRBJ1-5; D not certain. V was clipped by 3 bases and J by 8 bases, with 5 bases between them. The CDR3 is made up of 11 amino acids. DNA for the CDR3: TGTGCCAGCAGTTTCGGGGAGCCCCAGCATTTT. Encoded protein: CASSFGEPQHF.

In its sample, this clone was seen once. The chain links TRBV5-5 to TRBJ1-3; the D gene is possibly TRBD1 (6 bases). The CDR3 is 15 residues long. Germline V gives CDR1 SGHKS, CDR2 YYEKEE (reference sequence). V lost 0 bases and J lost 4, with 11 bases in between. CDR3 in DNA: TGTGCCAGCAGCTTGGATCAGGGGTACGGAAACACCATATATTTT. Translating it yields CASSLDQGYGNTIYF. Using reference TRBV5-5 and TRBJ1-3 for the parts outside the CDR3, the full variable domain is DAGVTQSPTHLIKTRGQQVTLRCSPISGHKSVSWYQQVLGQGPQFIFQYYEKEERGRGNFPDRFSARQFPNYSSELNVNALLLGDSALYLCASSLDQGYGNTIYFGEGSWLTVV.

There are a few counts of this clone. The genes are TRBV12-3 or TRBV12-4 and TRBJ1-1; D not certain. This CDR3 is 13 amino acids long. V lost 6 bases and J lost 1, with 9 bases in between. The CDR3 protein is CASSLGANTEAFF. CDR3 nucleotides: TGTGCCAGCAGCCTGGGAGCGAACACTGAAGCTTTCTTT.

The rearrangement links TRBV5-1 to TRBJ2-1; 9 nucleotides align to TRBD1. Germline CDR1 SGHRS, CDR2 YFSETQ. This CDR3 has 12 amino acids. With V trimmed by 0 bases and J by 15 bases, 4 bases remained unmatched. The CDR3 loop reads CASSLDRGRVFF. CDR3 coding DNA: TGCGCCAGCAGCTTGGACAGGGGGCGGGTGTTCTTC.

This sequence joins TRBV5-6 and TRBJ2-5, with 8 bases fitting TRBD1. This CDR3 spans 16 amino acids. Germline trimming cut 3 bases from V and 5 bases from J; bases unmatched to any gene: 12. Germline V gene lookup returns CDR1 SGHDT and CDR2 YYEEEE. CDR3: CASSSITRTGRETQYF. The CDR3 DNA reads TGTGCCAGCAGCTCGATCACCAGGACAGGGCGGGAGACCCAGTACTTC.

V and J are TRBV7-9 and TRBJ2-3; possible D gene TRBD1, 8 bases. From germline, CDR1 is SEHNR and CDR2 FQNEAQ (reference sequence). The CDR3 is 14 amino acids. V lost 5 bases and J lost 4, with 13 bases in between. The CDR3 loop reads CASSHRGGADTQYF. CDR3 sequence (DNA): TGTGCCAGCAGCCACAGGGGGGGGGCAGATACGCAGTATTTT.

Here the CDR3 reads CASSQALAGYQETQYF. The CDR3 DNA is TGCGCCAGCAGCCAAGCTCTAGCGGGCTACCAAGAGACCCAGTACTTC. This rearrangement joins TRBV5-1 to TRBJ2-5, with TRBD2 matching over 8 bases. V lost 4 bases, J lost 0 bases, and 8 bases stayed unmatched. The CDR3 length is 16 residues. The germline gives CDR1 SGHRS, CDR2 YFSETQ.

The chain has TRBV5-1 and TRBJ2-1; 12 nucleotides agree with TRBD2. The trim removed 0 bases at V and 8 bases at J, leaving 3 bases unmatched. CDR1 and CDR2 from the germline V gene are SGHRS and YFSETQ. The CDR3 consists of 15 residues. CDR3 sequence (DNA): TGCGCCAGCAGCTTGGCGCTAGCGGGAGGGTATGAGCAGTTCTTC. This encodes CASSLALAGGYEQFF.

The chain carries TRBV6-6 and TRBJ2-2; maybe TRBD1 (6 bases). CDR3 length: 16 amino acids. The V and J ends lost 2 bases and 0 bases respectively, with 10 bases between them. Germline assignment: CDR1 MNHNY and CDR2 SVGAGI (reference sequence). The CDR3 nucleotides are TGTGCCAGCAGTTACCCGAGACAGGCGAACACCGGGGAGCTGTTTTTT. Residues: CASSYPRQANTGELFF.

This clone was seen more than once but under ten times. The V and J genes are TRBV10-3 and TRBJ2-2; D may be TRBD1 (5 bases). The length of the CDR3 is 14 residues. Germline lookup yields CDR1 ENHRY and CDR2 SYGVKD. Trimming removed 6 bases from V and 7 bases from J, with 15 bases in between. CDR3 in amino acids: CAIRASRQGGELFF. CDR3 DNA sequence: TGTGCCATCAGGGCTTCCCGCCAGGGCGGGGAGCTGTTTTTT.

The chain couples TRBV6-6 to TRBJ2-5; possibly TRBD1 for D (5 bases). The germline gives CDR1 MNHNY, CDR2 SVGAGI (reference sequence). The CDR3 consists of 14 residues. V lost 6 bases and J 5 bases, leaving 16 bases between the germline ends. The CDR3 coding sequence is TGTGCCAGCAGACCCCCCCAGGGTCTGGAGACCCAGTACTTC. This gives the protein CASRPPQGLETQYF.